These T cell receptor beta chains were read from a single sample in a study of long-term antiretroviral therapy in people with HIV. Using immunoSEQ multiplex PCR, the repertoire was profiled, and TCRdb retains in-frame clones only, with some absent. The profile covers around 30,000 clones, with around nine tenths appearing a single time and 10% to 15% taken by the ten largest. The starting material was unsorted PBMCs, obtained 1.1 years after starting antiretroviral therapy. These receptor sequences come from a man aged 18-30 years with HIV. Both conserved end residues are part of each CDR3. The D gene is left open where the match is weak. Clone sizes are given selectively: once, few, many, or a class where the clone is expanded.

size	D	V	J	DNA	CDR3
-	TRBD1	TRBV13	TRBJ1-5	TGTGCCAGCAGCTTAGGAGGTGGGTCAGGGGGTTTACCCCAGCATTTT	CASSLGGGSGGLPQHF
-	TRBD1	TRBV7-9	TRBJ2-1	TGTGCCAGCACCCAGGGGGCTTGGGAGCAGTTCTTC	CASTQGAWEQFF
-	-	TRBV21-1	TRBJ2-1	TGTGCCAGCAGCAAAGTTCGGCCGGGGTACAATGAGCAGTTCTTC	CASSKVRPGYNEQFF
-	-	TRBV19	TRBJ2-3	TGTGCCAGTAGTATTCGAGAGGGCACAGATACGCAGTATTTT	CASSIREGTDTQYF
-	TRBD1	TRBV10-3	TRBJ2-3	TGTGCCATCAGTGGAAGGGGACAGGGCATGATAGGCTCTGATACGCAGTATTTT	CAISGRGQGMIGSDTQYF
once	-	TRBV6-6	TRBJ2-7	TGTGCCAGCCACACCCCCAGCGCCGGCGAGCAGTACTTC	CASHTPSAGEQYF
-	-	TRBV7-6	TRBJ1-1	TGTGCCAGCAGCTTGGGAACGAACACTGAAGCTTTCTTT	CASSLGTNTEAFF
few	-	TRBV6-5	TRBJ2-2	TGTGCCAGCAGTTACGACACGACGGTGACCGGGGAGCTGTTTTTT	CASSYDTTVTGELFF
-	TRBD2	TRBV11-2	TRBJ2-1	TGTGCCAGCAGTCGTAGCGGGAGAGAATCCTACAATGAGCAGTTCTTC	CASSRSGRESYNEQFF
-	TRBD2	TRBV7-9	TRBJ2-3	TGTGCCAGCAGCCCGAGCGGGGGGCCCACAGATACGCAGTATTTT	CASSPSGGPTDTQYF
-	-	TRBV27	TRBJ2-7	TGTGCCAGCAGTTTTCGGGGCAGCGGCTCATTAAGTTACGAGCAGTACTTC	CASSFRGSGSLSYEQYF
-	TRBD1	TRBV5-1	TRBJ1-2	TGCGCCAGCAGCCTACCACAGGGGAAAGCGGATGGCTACACCTTC	CASSLPQGKADGYTF
once	-	TRBV2	TRBJ2-3	TGTGCCAGCCAGGTGGGAGAGGGTACAGATACGCAGTATTTT	CASQVGEGTDTQYF
-	-	TRBV7-9	TRBJ1-5	TGTGCCAGCCAAGGGACACTAAATCAGCCCCAGCATTTT	CASQGTLNQPQHF
-	-	TRBV7-3	TRBJ1-2	TGTGCCAGCAGCCCGGCGGAGGAATCAAACTATGGCTACACCTTC	CASSPAEESNYGYTF
-	TRBD2	TRBV7-2	TRBJ2-1	TGTGCCAGCAGCTTACCTCGGGGGGGCGTCAATGAGCAGTTCTTC	CASSLPRGGVNEQFF
-	TRBD1	TRBV2	TRBJ1-4	TGTGCCAGCAAGGGGGCAATAGATGAAAAACTGTTTTTT	CASKGAIDEKLFF
-	TRBD1	TRBV15	TRBJ1-5	TGTGCCACCAGCCTATTTCCATTTGAGGACAGGGGCAATCAGCCCCAGCATTTT	CATSLFPFEDRGNQPQHF
-	-	TRBV7-2	TRBJ2-1	TGTGCCAGCAGCCTAAACACCTACAATGAGCAGTTCTTC	CASSLNTYNEQFF
-	TRBD2	TRBV7-2	TRBJ2-1	TGTGCCAGCAGCTCTATAGCGGGAGTTACGTCGGACAATGAGCAGTTCTTC	CASSSIAGVTSDNEQFF
-	TRBD2	TRBV5-1	TRBJ2-5	TGCGCCAGCAGCCCCTTCTCGACTAGCGGGAGTGCAGAGACCCAGTACTTC	CASSPFSTSGSAETQYF
-	TRBD2	TRBV6-5	TRBJ2-3	TGTGCCAGCAGTTACAGATGGACTAGTAGCACAGATACGCAGTATTTT	CASSYRWTSSTDTQYF
few	TRBD1	TRBV4-1	TRBJ1-6	TGCGCCAGCAGCCCACAGCTTGGGACAGGCGGAGACTCACCCCTCCACTTT	CASSPQLGTGGDSPLHF
once	TRBD1	TRBV29-1	TRBJ2-2	TGCAGCGTTGAAGGGGACAGGGCCGGGGAGCTGTTTTTT	CSVEGDRAGELFF
-	TRBD2	TRBV27	TRBJ2-1	TGTGCCAGCAGTCCCGGACTAGCGGAGAGGGGAACCTACGGTGAGCAGTTCTTC	CASSPGLAERGTYGEQFF
-	TRBD1	TRBV9	TRBJ1-2	TGTGCCAGCAGCGGGACAGGGAGGGGATATGGCTACACCTTC	CASSGTGRGYGYTF
-	-	TRBV18	TRBJ2-7	TGTGCCAGCTCACGCCCCCATCGAGGCAGCAGCTACGAGCAGTACTTC	CASSRPHRGSSYEQYF
-	-	TRBV19	TRBJ2-1	TGTGCCAGTAGTATAGTAGGGGGGGGGCCTCTGTATGAGCAGTTCTTC	CASSIVGGGPLYEQFF
-	TRBD2	TRBV28	TRBJ2-3	TGTGCCAGCAGGGCAACTAGCGGGAGAGTGAGTAGAACAGATACGCAGTATTTT	CASRATSGRVSRTDTQYF
-	-	TRBV19	TRBJ2-1	TGTGCCAGTAGTGTATCCGGAAACAATTACAATGAGCAGTTCTTC	CASSVSGNNYNEQFF
-	-	TRBV30	TRBJ2-2	TGTGCCTGGAGTGCAGGGACGGGGACCGGGGAGCTGTTTTTT	CAWSAGTGTGELFF
-	-	TRBV5-7	TRBJ1-4	TGTGCCAGCAGCTTGTATGGGCGTAGTGAAAAACTGTTTTTT	CASSLYGRSEKLFF
-	-	TRBV19	TRBJ2-1	TGTGCCAGTAGTATTCTAGGGAGCTCCTACAATGAGCAGTTCTTC	CASSILGSSYNEQFF
-	TRBD2	TRBV5-1	TRBJ2-7	TGCGCCAGCAGCTTTCGAGCGGGGTCCCACGAGCAGTACTTC	CASSFRAGSHEQYF
-	-	TRBV18	TRBJ2-5	TGTGCCAGCTCACCACTACCGGACAGAGCCCTCCAAGAGACCCAGTACTTC	CASSPLPDRALQETQYF
-	-	TRBV28	TRBJ1-3	TGTGCCAGCGACTCCGGGGGCTCTGGAAACACCATATATTTT	CASDSGGSGNTIYF
-	TRBD1	TRBV5-1	TRBJ2-7	TGCGCCAGCAGCTTTGAGACAGGGACATACGAGCAGTACTTC	CASSFETGTYEQYF
-	TRBD1	TRBV6-5	TRBJ1-5	TGTGCCAGCAGTTCGGGACAGGGAAATCAGCCCCAGCATTTT	CASSSGQGNQPQHF
-	-	TRBV25-1	TRBJ2-5	TGTGCCAGCAGTGTTCACCAAGAGACCCAGTACTTC	CASSVHQETQYF
once	TRBD1	TRBV7-2	TRBJ2-2	TGTGCCAGCAGCCGTTCAGGGGGCGCGGGCACCGGGGAGCTGTTTTTT	CASSRSGGAGTGELFF
once	TRBD1	TRBV4-3	TRBJ1-5	TGCGCCAGCAGCCAAGACAGGGGGAGCAATCAGCCCCAGCATTTT	CASSQDRGSNQPQHF
-	-	TRBV18	TRBJ1-1	TGTGCCAGCTCTGGACAGAAGAACACTGAAGCTTTCTTT	CASSGQKNTEAFF
-	-	TRBV7-8	TRBJ1-4	TGTGCCAGCAGCTCCCTTTCCGGGACAAAAGGTGAAAAACTGTTTTTT	CASSSLSGTKGEKLFF
-	-	TRBV7-2	TRBJ1-1	TGTGCCAGCAGCCCTACATCGAACACTGAAGCTTTCTTT	CASSPTSNTEAFF
-	-	TRBV19	TRBJ2-4	TGTGCCAGTAGTATAAGAGAAGGGACGGTTCAGTACTTC	CASSIREGTVQYF